Listed below are T cell receptor beta chains from one sample, sequenced in a study of blood T cell repertoires in COVID-19. Measured with immunoSEQ multiplex PCR; TCRdb has only the in-frame clones, and not every one. Of roughly 480,000 clones listed, roughly 89% are singletons. Material for sequencing was peripheral blood. The source is a young man with COVID-19, enrolled during active disease. The CDR3 runs from the conserved cysteine through the conserved F or W. A D gene is named only where the DNA matches it firmly. Not all rows give a size; the values are once, few, many and, for expanded clones, a class.

v_call	j_call	clone_size	d_call	cdr3_aa	cdr3_nt
TRBV7-9	TRBJ2-6	.	.	CASSRPGYSGANVLTF	TGTGCCAGCAGCCGACCAGGGTACTCTGGGGCCAACGTCCTGACTTTC
TRBV15	TRBJ2-1	.	TRBD1	CATSADRGSGNEQFF	TGTGCCACCAGCGCAGACAGGGGGTCGGGCAATGAGCAGTTCTTC
TRBV5-6	TRBJ2-3	.	.	CASSGKQESVDTQYF	TGTGCCAGCAGCGGGAAACAGGAGTCTGTGGATACGCAGTATTTT
TRBV7-2	TRBJ2-5	.	TRBD2	CASSLTGGPIETQYF	TGTGCCAGCAGCTTAACGGGAGGGCCTATAGAGACCCAGTACTTC
TRBV5-1	TRBJ2-2	.	.	CASSNQGNTGELFF	TGCGCCAGCAGCAATCAGGGTAACACCGGGGAGCTGTTTTTT
TRBV7-8	TRBJ2-7	.	.	CASSLIDRSSYEQYF	TGTGCCAGCAGCCTAATTGACAGGAGCTCCTACGAGCAGTACTTC
TRBV7-6	TRBJ2-7	.	TRBD2	CASSLDRTSGSSYEQYF	TGTGCCAGCAGCTTAGACCGGACTAGCGGGAGCTCCTACGAGCAGTACTTC
TRBV24-1	TRBJ2-3	.	.	CATSDLTSTDTQYF	TGTGCCACCAGTGACCTAACTAGCACAGATACGCAGTATTTT
TRBV30	TRBJ2-2	.	TRBD2	CAWKRLVGLANTGELFF	TGTGCCTGGAAGAGACTAGTGGGACTAGCTAACACCGGGGAGCTGTTTTTT
TRBV19	TRBJ1-1	.	.	CASSGTQAVGTEAFF	TGTGCCAGTAGTGGGACACAGGCCGTGGGGACTGAAGCTTTCTTT
TRBV11-2	TRBJ2-7	few	.	CASSTGGSYEQYF	TGTGCCAGCAGCACCGGAGGGTCCTACGAGCAGTACTTC
TRBV6-5	TRBJ1-1	once	.	CASTRSTGTNTEAFF	TGTGCCAGCACCCGAAGCACAGGGACGAACACTGAAGCTTTCTTT
TRBV2	TRBJ1-3	.	TRBD1	CATRQGPSGNTIYF	TGTGCCACCAGACAGGGTCCCTCTGGAAACACCATATATTTT
TRBV6-6	TRBJ2-2	.	.	CASSYEGTGELFF	TGTGCCAGCAGTTATGAGGGAACCGGGGAGCTGTTTTTT
TRBV6-6	TRBJ2-7	.	TRBD1	CASSGTGGLSSYEQYF	TGTGCCAGCAGCGGGACAGGGGGTTTATCTTCCTACGAGCAGTACTTC
TRBV10-1	TRBJ2-1	.	TRBD2	CASGAGGYYNEQFF	TGCGCCAGCGGAGCGGGGGGCTACTACAATGAGCAGTTCTTC
TRBV12-3/TRBV12-4	TRBJ2-7	.	.	CASSFLDRYEQYF	TGTGCCAGCAGTTTCCTCGACAGGTACGAGCAGTACTTC
TRBV6-1	TRBJ2-7	.	.	CASSEWRGQDEQYF	TGTGCCAGCAGTGAATGGAGAGGGCAGGACGAGCAGTACTTC
TRBV29-1	TRBJ2-7	.	TRBD2	CSVETSGSGEQYF	TGCAGCGTTGAGACTAGCGGGAGTGGCGAGCAGTACTTC
TRBV7-9	TRBJ1-3	.	.	CASSLVPSQGGNTIYF	TGTGCCAGCAGCTTAGTTCCGTCTCAGGGAGGCAACACCATATATTTT
TRBV5-1	TRBJ2-7	.	TRBD2	CASSVQLAGAVGEQYF	TGCGCCAGCAGCGTACAACTAGCGGGCGCGGTGGGTGAGCAGTACTTC
TRBV6-1	TRBJ2-6	.	.	CASRGRGARSGANVLTF	TGTGCCAGCCGTGGCAGGGGGGCCAGATCTGGGGCCAACGTCCTGACTTTC
TRBV6-5	TRBJ2-7	.	.	CASRVGTSYEQYF	TGTGCCAGCAGAGTTGGGACATCATACGAGCAGTACTTC
TRBV2	TRBJ2-1	.	TRBD1	CASTRDRGPEEQFF	TGTGCCAGCACCAGGGACAGGGGGCCAGAAGAGCAGTTCTTC
TRBV7-9	TRBJ2-7	.	.	CASSYGSYEQYF	TGTGCCAGCAGCTATGGCAGCTACGAGCAGTACTTC
TRBV19	TRBJ2-5	once	TRBD1	CASSITGGHETQYF	TGTGCCAGTAGTATAACAGGGGGCCACGAGACCCAGTACTTC
TRBV2	TRBJ2-7	once	.	CASRYLTVKRVSEQYF	TGTGCCAGCCGCTACTTGACGGTAAAGCGGGTATCCGAGCAGTACTTC
TRBV4-1	TRBJ2-4	.	.	CASSTQGLAKNIQYF	TGCGCCAGCAGCACACAGGGTCTAGCCAAAAACATTCAGTACTTC
TRBV9	TRBJ1-1	.	.	CASSVSIHTEAFF	TGTGCCAGCAGCGTAAGCATTCACACTGAAGCTTTCTTT
TRBV19	TRBJ2-1	many	TRBD2	CASSLLAGAYNEQFF	TGTGCCAGTAGTCTACTAGCGGGGGCCTACAATGAGCAGTTCTTC